This T cell receptor (beta chain) originates from a study of shared clonotypes between healthy human individuals. Whole-study findings and limits: Against clonotypes common to all four donors, non-shared ones had lower generation probabilities.

Naive CD8 cells comprised CD45RO-negative, CCR7-positively selected cells, excluding terminally differentiated effector memory CD45RA+ cells. Repertoires were generated with immunoSEQ multiplex PCR, while TCRdb's copy carries only in-frame clones and drops some. The table lists around 1,900,000 clones, around 95% of them singletons. Comment on this clone: Its antigen remains unknown.

This receptor was taken from a man between 18 and 35 years old in good health. Some clones in this sample may be carry-over from other donors' samples. Sequenced input: naive CD8+ T cells from PBMCs.

CDR3: CASSQEKGQGDEAFF. In DNA form, the CDR3 reads TGCGCCAGCAGCCAGGAAAAAGGACAGGGGGATGAAGCTTTCTTT. This chain joins TRBV5-1 and TRBJ1-1; 10 positions agree with TRBD1. The CDR3 spans 15 residues. Unmatched junction bases numbered 10, after V lost 4 bases and J lost 7 bases. CDR1 and CDR2 from the germline V gene are SGHRS and YFSETQ.